This paragraph reports one TCR beta chain. The antigen is undetermined. TCRdb fed the 5' RACE reads into MiXCR, producing one record per CDR3 protein. This sample has about 200,000 distinct CDR3 sequences, with around 19% found just once. The data stem from a study of T-cell memory formation after mild COVID-19. Across the study: TCR clusters largely stayed donor specific.

CDR3 length: 15 amino acids. The germline V gene encodes CDR1 SEHNR and CDR2 FQNEAQ (reference sequence). Trimming took off 5 bases at V and 5 bases at J, with 17 bases between the two ends. Study-wide points: Researchers report contracting CD4+ clones mostly in CM and EM, with CD8+ clones in EMRA.

Sequenced input: PBMCs or a T cell subset sorted from them (not recorded which). This chain joins TRBV7-9 and TRBJ2-3; D possibly matches TRBD1 or TRBD2 (5 bases each). The clonotype was recovered from an adult woman who had mild COVID-19 (a few samples of this study predate the infection). Cell type and time point are not known. As DNA, the CDR3 is TGTGCCAGCAGCCAGTACGGGGAAAGGGGAGATACGCAGTATTTT. It encodes CASSQYGERGDTQYF.